These T cell receptor beta chains were read from a single sample in a study of shared clonotypes between healthy human individuals. Generated by immunoSEQ multiplex PCR, the TCRdb table keeps only in-frame clones and is missing some. The table lists more than 90,000 clones, less than 80% of them singletons, with 35% to 55% in the top ten. Sequencing was done on a sample of memory CD8+ T cells sorted from blood. These receptors all come from a man in his thirties or forties in good health. CDR3s include the opening cysteine and the closing phenylalanine or tryptophan.

v_call	j_call	cdr3_aa
TRBV5-1	TRBJ2-2	CASSLLAGLETGELFF
TRBV7-6	TRBJ2-5	CASSSDRIQETQYF
TRBV4-3	TRBJ2-3	CASSQDPPSSGYTDTQYF
TRBV27	TRBJ1-1	CASSLRQVGPEAFF
TRBV9	TRBJ2-7	CASSPESRDYEQYF
TRBV28	TRBJ2-1	CASSFIRGYNEQFF
TRBV5-6	TRBJ2-2	CASSFPPGLQRGPGELFF
TRBV20-1	TRBJ2-5	CSANRGTQYF
TRBV7-6	TRBJ2-3	CASSLVVSREGSDTQYF
TRBV10-3	TRBJ2-5	CATWHGETQYF
TRBV6-5	TRBJ2-1	CASSYSASGSNEQFF
TRBV5-5	TRBJ2-7	CASSSTSGSPYEQYF
TRBV27	TRBJ1-1	CASGTRGGAEAFF
TRBV15	TRBJ2-2	CATSRDRLKDLPGELFF
TRBV6-1	TRBJ1-4	CASSGGLGATNEKLFF
TRBV7-9	-	CATQGGSLYEQYF
TRBV2	TRBJ2-2	CASKGERLAGELFF
TRBV19	TRBJ2-1	CASRDRGSSYNEQFF
TRBV4-2	TRBJ2-7	CASSHSETYEQYF
TRBV15	TRBJ2-5	CATSKGGSQETQYF
TRBV19	TRBJ2-2	CASSIRAGAGELFF
TRBV5-4	TRBJ1-4	CASSKGTETNEKLFF
TRBV7-6	TRBJ2-3	CASSVSVGLTDTQYF
TRBV30	TRBJ2-3	CAWSSAYGTDTQYF
TRBV9	TRBJ2-3	CASSGRLAGGTDTQYF
TRBV9	TRBJ2-7	CASSAITGRRVEQYF
TRBV2	TRBJ2-4	CASRAVENIQYF
TRBV15	TRBJ2-5	CATSRETGTGAPGMNF
TRBV2	TRBJ2-1	CASSESQTPYNEQFF
TRBV5-4	TRBJ2-3	CASSLVSTGTDTQYF